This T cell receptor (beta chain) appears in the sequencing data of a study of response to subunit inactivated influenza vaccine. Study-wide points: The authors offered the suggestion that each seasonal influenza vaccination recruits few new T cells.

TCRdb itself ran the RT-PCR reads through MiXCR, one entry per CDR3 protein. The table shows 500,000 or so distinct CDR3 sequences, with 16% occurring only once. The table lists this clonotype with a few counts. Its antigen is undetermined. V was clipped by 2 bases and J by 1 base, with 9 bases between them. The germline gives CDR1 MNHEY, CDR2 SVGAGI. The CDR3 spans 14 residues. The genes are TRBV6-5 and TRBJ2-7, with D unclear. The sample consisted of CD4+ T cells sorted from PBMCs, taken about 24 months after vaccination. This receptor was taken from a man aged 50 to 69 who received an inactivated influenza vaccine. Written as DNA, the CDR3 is TGTGCCAGCAGTTACGGCGACGGTTCCTACGAGCAGTACTTC. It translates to CASSYGDGSYEQYF.